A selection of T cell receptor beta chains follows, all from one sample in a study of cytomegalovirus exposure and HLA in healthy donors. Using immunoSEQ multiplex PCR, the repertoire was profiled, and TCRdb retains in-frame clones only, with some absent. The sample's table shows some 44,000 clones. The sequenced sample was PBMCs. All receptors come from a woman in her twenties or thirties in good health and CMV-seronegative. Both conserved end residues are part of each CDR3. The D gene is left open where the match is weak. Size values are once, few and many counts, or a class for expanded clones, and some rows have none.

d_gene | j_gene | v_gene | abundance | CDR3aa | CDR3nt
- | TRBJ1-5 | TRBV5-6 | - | CASSNRVRDQPQHF | TGTGCCAGCAGCAACAGGGTAAGGGATCAGCCCCAGCATTTT
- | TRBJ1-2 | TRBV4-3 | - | CASSQEDSFYGYTF | TGCGCCAGCAGCCAAGAGGACAGCTTCTATGGCTACACCTTC
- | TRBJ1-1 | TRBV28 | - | CASSLSGDQRAFF | TGTGCCAGCAGTTTATCAGGGGACCAAAGAGCTTTCTTT
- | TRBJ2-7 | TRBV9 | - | CASSVGGQLSYEQYF | TGTGCCAGCAGCGTCGGCGGGCAACTCTCCTACGAGCAGTACTTC
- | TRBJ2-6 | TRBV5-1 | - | CASSLGRGSSGANVLTF | TGCGCCAGCAGCTTGGGCAGGGGAAGCTCTGGGGCCAACGTCCTGACTTTC
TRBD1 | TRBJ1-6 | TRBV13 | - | CASSLRQGYNSPLHF | TGTGCCAGCAGCCTTCGACAGGGGTATAATTCACCCCTCCACTTT
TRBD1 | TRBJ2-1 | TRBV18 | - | CASSPRDRDEQFF | TGTGCCAGCTCACCTCGGGACAGGGATGAGCAGTTCTTC
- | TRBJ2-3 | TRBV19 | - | CASGGSTDTQYF | TGTGCCAGTGGGGGGAGTACAGATACGCAGTATTTT
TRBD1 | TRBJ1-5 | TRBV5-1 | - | CASSSGQGSQPQHF | TGCGCCAGCAGCTCGGGACAGGGGAGTCAGCCCCAGCATTTT
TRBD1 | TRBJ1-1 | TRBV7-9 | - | CASSSNDRGNTEAFF | TGTGCCAGCAGCTCGAACGACAGGGGGAACACTGAAGCTTTCTTT
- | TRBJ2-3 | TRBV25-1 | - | CASSPTGLSQYF | TGTGCCAGCAGCCCCACAGGGTTATCGCAGTATTTT
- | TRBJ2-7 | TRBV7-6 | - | CASSLGAGDGDEQYF | TGTGCCAGCAGCTTAGGCGCAGGGGACGGCGACGAGCAGTACTTC
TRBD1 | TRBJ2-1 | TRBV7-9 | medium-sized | CASSRTGVDEQFF | TGTGCCAGCAGCCGGACAGGGGTGGATGAGCAGTTCTTC
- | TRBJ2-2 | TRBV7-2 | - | CASSLTTLTGELFF | TGTGCCAGCAGCCTAACGACTCTCACCGGGGAGCTGTTTTTT
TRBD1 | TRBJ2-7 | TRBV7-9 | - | CASSPPIRQGRNYEQYF | TGTGCCAGCAGCCCCCCCATAAGACAGGGACGGAACTACGAGCAGTACTTC
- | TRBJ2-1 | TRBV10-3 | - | CAIRTMRYNEQFF | TGTGCCATCAGGACGATGCGGTACAATGAGCAGTTCTTC
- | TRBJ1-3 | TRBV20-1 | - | CSARVADTIYF | TGCAGTGCTAGGGTCGCGGACACCATATATTTT
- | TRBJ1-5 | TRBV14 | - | CASSQVTGRQPQHF | TGTGCCAGCAGCCAGGTTACAGGGCGTCAGCCCCAGCATTTT
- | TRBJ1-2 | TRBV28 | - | CASSLGGYGYTF | TGTGCCAGCAGTTTGGGGGGGTATGGCTACACCTTC
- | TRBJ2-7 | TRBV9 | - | CASSVYRLGLVYEQYF | TGTGCCAGCAGCGTATATCGTTTGGGACTCGTATACGAGCAGTACTTC
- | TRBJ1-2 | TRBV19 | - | CASSIYSRLSF | TGTGCCAGTAGTATCTACAGTCGCCTGTCCTTC
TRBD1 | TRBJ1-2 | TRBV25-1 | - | CASSALRRGQGDYGYTF | TGTGCCAGCAGTGCTCTAAGGAGGGGACAGGGGGACTATGGCTACACCTTC
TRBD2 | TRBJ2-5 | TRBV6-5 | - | CASRKLAELQETQYF | TGTGCCAGCAGAAAACTAGCGGAACTTCAAGAGACCCAGTACTTC
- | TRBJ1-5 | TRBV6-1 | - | CAVEGRVGNLAQHF | TGTGCCGTGGAGGGGAGGGTGGGGAATCTGGCCCAGCATTTT
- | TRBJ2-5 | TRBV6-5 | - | CASSWGGLKGETQYF | TGTGCCAGCAGTTGGGGGGGGCTGAAGGGGGAGACCCAGTACTTC
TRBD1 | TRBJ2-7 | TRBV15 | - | CATSRSTGAPFGAYEQYF | TGTGCCACCAGCAGATCGACAGGGGCGCCATTTGGGGCCTACGAGCAGTACTTC